This is a list of T cell receptor beta chains from one sample in a study of CD8+ T cells in alopecia areata. Sequencing used immunoSEQ multiplex PCR; TCRdb keeps in-frame clones, though not all of them. The top ten clones hold around 25% of a sample with under 70,000 clones, almost 97% of them seen once. This sample comprised CD8+ T cells sorted from blood, obtained at week 0. The receptor set was obtained from a human donor with alopecia areata. Each CDR3 is given with its conserved first and last residue. Fields, in order: V gene, clone size, CDR3 protein. A clone size is listed for some rows: how often the clone was seen (once, few, many), or a class if it is expanded.

>TRBV16|-
CASSQLSGSYNEQFF
>TRBV29-1|-
CSVPDWGGGETQYF
>TRBV5-4|-
CASSQDPTSGGPGSDTQYF
>TRBV4-1|-
CASSRDTGGIDGYTF
>TRBV4-1|-
CASSQDPAAYNEQFF
>TRBV5-6|-
CASSLASGVRGYTF
>TRBV7-9|-
CASSLVAAESTQYF
>TRBV30|once
CAWSGGGTGGGINNEQFF
>TRBV4-2|-
CASSQDHSGSWNTEAFF
>TRBV5-1|-
CASSLELGGSRYEQYF
>TRBV29-1|once
CSTGTSGGVDEQFF
>TRBV5-4|-
CASSFVEETQYF
>TRBV20-1|-
CSAIRDYEQYF
>TRBV29-1|-
CSVAARGVEGTEAFF
>TRBV23-1|-
CASSQPRGSEQFF
>TRBV6-5|-
CASTFANEQFF
>TRBV7-6|-
CASSLAGGSGANVLTF
>TRBV13|-
CASSPPREGEQFF
>TRBV10-3|-
CAIRTEGLAGGRSSYNEQFF
>TRBV13|-
CASSLGAGELFF